This TCR beta chain was recorded in a study of long-term antiretroviral therapy in people with HIV. CDR3 length: 18 amino acids. From germline, CDR1 is SGHRS and CDR2 YFSETQ. Trimming shortened V by 4 bases and J by 2 bases, and 24 bases separated the two germline ends. A v3.0 immunoSEQ assay was performed at survey level. The table came from immunoSEQ multiplex PCR; TCRdb's copy has only in-frame clones and leaves some out. The data show some 15,000 clones, with around 89% seen just once and roughly 12% held by the top ten. Sequenced material: unsorted PBMCs, taken 6.9 years after starting antiretroviral therapy. V is TRBV5-1 and J is TRBJ1-1; maybe TRBD1 (5 bases). The sequence derives from a man in his fifties with HIV. In DNA, the CDR3 is TGCGCCAGCAGCCTCTTAGGGCAGGGAATGGCCCCCAACACTGAAGCTTTCTTT. Translated, it gives CASSLLGQGMAPNTEAFF.